The 22 T cell receptor beta chains below were found in one sample sequenced in a study of yellow fever vaccine responses in identical twins. Each CDR3 protein gets one entry after TCRdb re-called the RT-PCR reads with MiXCR. The repertoire consists of 2,500 or so distinct CDR3 sequences, with less than 85% occurring once and the leading ten covering less than 6.5%. Material: T cells from blood (PBMCs), unsorted or a sorted subset (not recorded which), obtained before or after yellow fever vaccination (not recorded which). These receptors were taken from a woman under 30 who received the yellow fever vaccine.

This chain joins TRBV4-2 and TRBJ2-7; 9 bases map to TRBD1. After removal of 0 bases from V and 2 bases from J, the junction contained 2 bases not matched to a gene. CDR1 LGHNA and CDR2 YNFKEQ come from the germline V gene. The CDR3 has 15 amino acids. CDR3 nucleotide sequence: TGTGCCAGCAGCCAAGAGACAGGGGGGCCCTACGAGCAGTACTTC. Protein: CASSQETGGPYEQYF.

This sequence joins TRBV6-4 and TRBJ2-1; 9 nucleotides agree with TRBD2. The CDR3 covers 14 residues. The V segment lost 5 bases and the J segment 5 bases; nucleotides outside the gene matches: 4. Germline V CDR1 and CDR2: MRHNA, SNTAGT. CDR3 nucleotides: TGTGCCAGCAGTCTAGCGGGATCAAACAATGAGCAGTTCTTC. Translating gives CASSLAGSNNEQFF.

The chain couples TRBV2 to TRBJ2-1; D gene ambiguous. This CDR3 has 10 amino acids. The V gene lost 6 bases and the J gene lost 5 bases, with 2 bases spanning the gap. Germline CDR1 SNHLY, CDR2 FYNNEI. CDR3 sequence (DNA): TGTGCCAGCAGGGACAATGAGCAGTTCTTC. It encodes CASRDNEQFF.

The chain couples TRBV30 to TRBJ1-5; tentative D call: TRBD1 (5 bases). V lost 8 bases and J 4 bases, leaving 18 bases between the germline ends. Germline V gene data show CDR1 as GTSNPN and CDR2 as SVGIG (reference sequence). The CDR3 has 14 amino acids. CDR3 in amino acids: CAESPGRGNQPQHF. The CDR3 nucleotides read TGTGCCGAATCCCCGGGTAGGGGAAATCAGCCCCAGCATTTT.

J is TRBJ2-5 and V is TRBV29-1, with D hard to call. The CDR3 loop spans 11 amino acids. The germline gives CDR1 SQVTM, CDR2 ANQGSEA. V lost 2 bases, J lost 5 bases, and 6 bases lay in between. DNA of the CDR3: TGCAGCGTTGAACAGGTGGAGACCCAGTACTTC. Its protein product is CSVEQVETQYF.

The chain is built from TRBV13 and TRBJ2-5, with TRBD2 as a possible D gene (5 bases). CDR3 size: 14 residues. Trimming pared 4 bases from V and 3 bases from J, leaving 12 bases between. From germline, CDR1 is PRHDT and CDR2 FYEKMQ (reference sequence). CDR3 nucleotide sequence: TGTGCCAGCAGCTCCGTAGGAGGTGAAGAGACCCAGTACTTC. This codes for CASSSVGGEETQYF.

V gene TRBV7-3 combines with J gene TRBJ2-3; 8 positions match TRBD2. From germline, CDR1 is SGHTA and CDR2 FQGTGA. The ends lost 5 bases at V and 6 bases at J; junction bases unmatched: 7. The CDR3 spans 14 residues. The chain's CDR3 is CASSHVGGEDTQYF. The CDR3 DNA reads TGTGCCAGCAGCCACGTCGGGGGGGAGGATACGCAGTATTTT. The variable domain in full, with the rest retrieved from reference TRBV7-3 and TRBJ2-3, is GAGVSQTPSNKVTEKGKYVELRCDPISGHTALYWYRQSLGQGPEFLIYFQGTGAADDSGLPNDRFFAVRPEGSVSTLKIQRTERGDSAVYLCASSHVGGEDTQYFGPGTRLTVL.

The sample holds a few counts of this clonotype. The J gene is TRBJ1-1, the V gene TRBV11-3; D perhaps matches TRBD1 (5 bases). Deletions cut 4 bases from V and 4 bases from J, with 22 bases between. Germline V gene sequence: CDR1 SGHNT, CDR2 YENEEA. The CDR3 runs to 17 residues. CDR3: CASSSVVMSGQGTEAFF. The CDR3 nucleotides are TGTGCCAGCAGCTCCGTGGTGATGAGCGGGCAGGGCACTGAAGCTTTCTTT.

The V and J genes are TRBV29-1 and TRBJ2-1, with D maybe TRBD2 (5 bases). CDR1 SQVTM and CDR2 ANQGSEA come from the germline V gene. V was shortened by 4 bases and J by 4 bases, with 11 bases between the two germline ends. This CDR3 has 13 residues. DNA of the CDR3: TGCAGCGTTGGTCTAGCCGTGTACAATGAGCAGTTCTTC. Amino acid sequence: CSVGLAVYNEQFF.

V usage is TRBV5-6 and J usage is TRBJ2-7; maybe TRBD2 (6 bases). This CDR3 contains 13 residues. V lost 7 bases and J 2 bases, leaving 13 bases between the germline ends. Per the germline V gene, CDR1 is SGHDT and CDR2 is YYEEEE. CDR3 in DNA: TGTGCCAGCCACCCTGCGGGGACCTACGAGCAGTACTTC. It yields the protein CASHPAGTYEQYF.

The chain carries TRBV7-9 and TRBJ2-5; D may be TRBD2 (5 bases). Per germline, CDR1 SEHNR and CDR2 FQNEAQ (reference sequence). V gave up 6 bases and J gave up 2 bases, with 10 bases separating them. The length of the CDR3 is 13 residues. The CDR3 reads CASRFSGQETQYF. The CDR3 DNA reads TGTGCCAGCAGATTCAGCGGACAAGAGACCCAGTACTTC.

This rearrangement joins TRBV11-1 to TRBJ2-7, with D perhaps TRBD2 (5 bases). Between the trimmed V and J ends, which lost 3 bases and 5 bases, there was a span of 14 bases. The germline CDR1 and CDR2 sequences are SGHAT and FQDESV (reference sequence). The CDR3 totals 14 residues. Here the CDR3 reads CASSFRLRAHEQYF. The CDR3 DNA is TGTGCCAGCAGCTTTCGCCTGAGGGCCCACGAGCAGTACTTC.

The chain carries TRBV7-9 and TRBJ2-1; D uncertain. V was pared by 1 base and J by 14 bases, with 21 bases between. The length of the CDR3 is 15 residues. Germline V gene sequence: CDR1 SEHNR, CDR2 FQNEAQ (reference sequence). The CDR3 reads CASSLVSDGPTLEFF. CDR3 bases: TGTGCCAGCAGCTTAGTGTCGGACGGACCTACATTGGAGTTCTTC.

V is TRBV13 and J is TRBJ2-7; 7 nucleotides line up with TRBD1. J lost 4 bases, V lost 2 bases, and 5 bases had no gene match. Germline-derived CDR1 and CDR2 are PRHDT and FYEKMQ (reference sequence). The CDR3 totals 14 residues. The CDR3 loop is CASSLFGRGYEQYF. CDR3 DNA sequence: TGTGCCAGCAGCTTATTCGGCAGGGGGTACGAGCAGTACTTC. Variable domain in full (rest from reference TRBV13 and TRBJ2-7): AAGVIQSPRHLIKEKRETATLKCYPIPRHDTVYWYQQGPGQDPQFLISFYEKMQSDKGSIPDRFSAQQFSDYHSELNMSSLELGDSALYFCASSLFGRGYEQYFGPGTRLTVT.

The chain uses TRBV19 and TRBJ2-7, with 8 bases lining up with TRBD2. Germline CDR1 LNHDA, CDR2 SQIVND (reference sequence). The J segment lost 1 base and the V segment lost 5 bases, leaving 4 bases of the junction unmatched. CDR3 length equals 14 residues. CDR3 loop: CASSATSGSYEQYF. The CDR3 bases are TGTGCCAGTAGTGCAACTAGCGGTTCCTACGAGCAGTACTTC.

This sequence joins TRBV29-1 and TRBJ2-3; D uncertain. V lost 7 bases to trimming and J lost 5 bases, with 7 bases between them. This CDR3 has 10 residues. Looked up from germline, CDR1 is SQVTM and CDR2 is ANQGSEA. The chain's CDR3 is CSAMEDTQYF. The CDR3 DNA sequence: TGCAGCGCAATGGAAGATACGCAGTATTTT.

The chain employs TRBV10-3 and TRBJ1-5; D unclear. The CDR3 contains 14 residues. V was trimmed by 2 bases and J by 5 bases, leaving 10 bases between them. Germline assignment: CDR1 ENHRY and CDR2 SYGVKD. The CDR3 sequence: CAISELKRDQPQHF. CDR3 coding DNA: TGTGCCATCAGTGAGCTAAAAAGGGATCAGCCCCAGCATTTT.

The rearrangement uses TRBV2 and TRBJ2-5; 8 positions agree with TRBD1. There are 13 residues in the CDR3. Trimming removed 10 bases from V and 5 bases from J; junction bases left unmatched: 9. Germline V gene data show CDR1 as SNHLY and CDR2 as FYNNEI. Here the CDR3 DNA reads TGTGCCATCCCGGACAGGGTGGGCGAGACCCAGTACTTC. Encoded protein: CAIPDRVGETQYF.

The J gene is TRBJ2-7, the V gene TRBV27; D call uncertain. Trimming took off 2 bases at V and 3 bases at J, with 8 bases between the two ends. Germline V gives CDR1 MNHEY, CDR2 SMNVEV (reference sequence). CDR3 size: 13 residues. The CDR3, as DNA: TGTGCCAGCAGTTTAAGGGCCGGCTACGAGCAGTACTTC. As protein: CASSLRAGYEQYF.

V is TRBV20-1 and J is TRBJ2-7; 11 positions match TRBD2. The V gene end was trimmed by 8 bases and the J gene end by 1 base; junction bases not matched to a gene: 4. CDR3 size: 13 residues. CDR1 is DFQATT, CDR2 SNEGSKA, per germline (reference sequence). Written as DNA, the CDR3 is TGCAGTTCGACTAGCGGGGAGTCCTACGAGCAGTACTTC. Protein sequence: CSSTSGESYEQYF.

The rearrangement links TRBV19 to TRBJ2-1, with D uncertain. Germline values: CDR1 LNHDA, CDR2 SQIVND (reference sequence). This CDR3 has 11 residues. Trimming left V 6 bases short and J 10 bases short, with 10 bases between. CDR3 loop: CASRLLKEQFF. Written as DNA, the CDR3 is TGTGCCAGTAGACTCTTGAAAGAGCAGTTCTTC.

The chain has TRBV4-1 and TRBJ2-5; D uncertain. The CDR3 extends over 14 amino acids. The germline V gene has CDR1 MGHRA and CDR2 YSYEKL. V lost 0 bases and J 5 bases, leaving 10 bases between the germline ends. CDR3 in amino acids: CASSQDRRMETQYF. CDR3 bases: TGCGCCAGCAGCCAAGATCGTCGTATGGAGACCCAGTACTTC.